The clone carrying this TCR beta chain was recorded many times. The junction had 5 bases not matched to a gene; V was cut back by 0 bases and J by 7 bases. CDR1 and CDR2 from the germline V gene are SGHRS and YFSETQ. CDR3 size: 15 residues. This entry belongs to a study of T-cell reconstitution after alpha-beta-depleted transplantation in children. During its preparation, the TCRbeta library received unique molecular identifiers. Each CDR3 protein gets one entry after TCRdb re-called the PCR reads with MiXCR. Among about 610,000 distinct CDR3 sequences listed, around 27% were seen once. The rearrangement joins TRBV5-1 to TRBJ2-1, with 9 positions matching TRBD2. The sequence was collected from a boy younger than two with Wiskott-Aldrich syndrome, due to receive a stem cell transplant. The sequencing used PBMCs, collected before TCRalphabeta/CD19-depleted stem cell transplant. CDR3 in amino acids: CASSLGLAGINEQFF. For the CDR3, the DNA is TGCGCCAGCAGCTTGGGGCTAGCGGGGATAAATGAGCAGTTCTTC.